In this sample, the clone carrying this T cell receptor beta chain turned up a few times. Antigen: not known. Trimming removed 1 base at V and 3 bases at J, with 15 bases between. Germline loops: CDR1 SGHVS, CDR2 FQNEAQ. This CDR3 contains 16 residues. The data belong to a study of blood T cells in healthy people across ages. Study in general: Template switching captured about one barcoded beta molecule per two T cells. The study, taken as a whole, reports: Researchers deemed the diversity estimates from one million T cells underestimates.

The use of a sample-barcoded 5' primer and a J-beta primer mix characterized a second PCR of roughly 6 to 11 cycles. A single record per CDR3 protein comes from TCRdb applying MiXCR to the 5' RACE reads. The table includes 900,000 to 950,000 distinct CDR3 sequences, 29% detected once. These data are also associated with another study on T cells of mothers and their children.

Sequencing was performed on blood. V gene TRBV7-8 combines with J gene TRBJ2-5, with a possible D match to TRBD2 (7 bases). The clonotype was recovered from a middle-aged woman in good health. The DNA of the CDR3 is TGTGCCAGCAGCTTAGTGGGGGGGCGTACCAAAGAGACCCAGTACTTC. Its translation is CASSLVGGRTKETQYF.